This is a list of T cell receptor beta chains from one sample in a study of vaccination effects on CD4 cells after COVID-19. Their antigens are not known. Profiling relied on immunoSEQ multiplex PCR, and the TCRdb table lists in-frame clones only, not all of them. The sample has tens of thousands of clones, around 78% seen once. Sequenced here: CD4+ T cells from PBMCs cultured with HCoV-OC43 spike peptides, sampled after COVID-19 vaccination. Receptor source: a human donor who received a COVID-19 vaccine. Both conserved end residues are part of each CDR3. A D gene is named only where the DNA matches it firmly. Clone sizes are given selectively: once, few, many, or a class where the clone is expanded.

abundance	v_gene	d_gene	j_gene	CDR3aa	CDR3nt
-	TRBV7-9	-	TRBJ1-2	CASSITRTANYGYTF	TGTGCCAGCAGCATCACAAGGACCGCTAACTATGGCTACACCTTC
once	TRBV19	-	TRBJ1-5	CAVGGTQGNQPQHF	TGTGCCGTGGGCGGGACTCAAGGGAATCAGCCCCAGCATTTT
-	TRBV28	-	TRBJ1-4	CASSLLGGVANEKLFF	TGTGCCAGCAGTTTATTAGGGGGGGTGGCTAATGAAAAACTGTTTTTT
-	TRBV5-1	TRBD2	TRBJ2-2	CASSLSTSGFNTGELFF	TGCGCCAGCAGCTTGTCGACTAGCGGGTTTAACACCGGGGAGCTGTTTTTT
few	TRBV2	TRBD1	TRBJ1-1	CASRTQGLRGTEAFF	TGTGCCAGCAGAACACAGGGGCTCCGGGGTACTGAAGCTTTCTTT
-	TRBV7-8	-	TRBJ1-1	CASSPQTGSGTEAFF	TGTGCCAGCAGCCCCCAGACGGGCTCTGGGACTGAAGCTTTCTTT
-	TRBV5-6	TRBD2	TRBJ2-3	CASSLLGGTDTQYF	TGTGCCAGCAGCTTGCTCGGGGGGACAGATACGCAGTATTTT
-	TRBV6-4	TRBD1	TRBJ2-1	CASSGQGSNEQFF	TGTGCCAGCAGTGGACAGGGAAGCAATGAGCAGTTCTTC
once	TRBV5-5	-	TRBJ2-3	CASTPGGRSDNTQYF	TGTGCCAGCACCCCCGGAGGGCGTTCCGACAATACGCAGTATTTT
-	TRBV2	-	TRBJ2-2	CASSTDSRNTGELFF	TGTGCCAGCAGCACCGACAGCAGGAACACCGGGGAGCTGTTTTTT
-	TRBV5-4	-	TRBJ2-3	CASSFGGRADTQYF	TGTGCCAGCAGCTTCGGCGGGCGGGCAGATACGCAGTATTTT
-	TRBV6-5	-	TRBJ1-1	CASRRLQGFEAFF	TGTGCCAGCAGGAGATTACAGGGTTTTGAAGCTTTCTTT
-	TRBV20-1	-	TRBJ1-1	CSASVVGVVEAFF	TGCAGTGCTAGTGTAGTCGGGGTAGTTGAAGCTTTCTTT
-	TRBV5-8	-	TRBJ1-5	CASNLFLTGSNQPQHF	TGTGCCAGCAACCTTTTTTTGACGGGAAGCAATCAGCCCCAGCATTTT
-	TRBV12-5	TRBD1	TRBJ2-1	CASGLVAGGYNEQFF	TGTGCTAGTGGTTTGGTAGCAGGGGGCTACAATGAGCAGTTCTTC
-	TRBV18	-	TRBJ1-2	CASSPSNTGSPGYTF	TGTGCCAGCTCACCATCTAATACAGGGAGTCCTGGCTACACCTTC
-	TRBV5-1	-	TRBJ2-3	CASSLISRDTQYF	TGCGCCAGCAGCTTGATCAGTAGGGATACGCAGTATTTT
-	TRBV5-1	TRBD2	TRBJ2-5	CASSRGGEETQYF	TGCGCCAGCAGCCGGGGAGGGGAAGAGACCCAGTACTTC
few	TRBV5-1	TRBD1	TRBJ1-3	CASSLQGTYLTSSGNTIYF	TGCGCCAGCAGCTTACAGGGGACCTACCTAACAAGCTCTGGAAACACCATATATTTT
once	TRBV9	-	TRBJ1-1	CASSDTWDTEAFF	TGTGCCAGCAGCGACACATGGGACACTGAAGCTTTCTTT
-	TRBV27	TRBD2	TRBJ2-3	CASSPLGRGGYYTDTQYF	TGTGCCAGCAGTCCCCTCGGGCGGGGGGGATATTACACAGATACGCAGTATTTT
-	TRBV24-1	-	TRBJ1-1	CATPHAADMNTEAFF	TGTGCCACCCCTCACGCGGCTGATATGAACACTGAAGCTTTCTTT
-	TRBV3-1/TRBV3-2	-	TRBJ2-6	CASSQDKSTLSSGANVLTF	TGTGCCAGCAGCCAAGATAAGTCTACTCTTAGCTCTGGGGCCAACGTCCTGACTTTC
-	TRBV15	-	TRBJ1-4	CATSSADRFLGKLFF	TGTGCCACCAGCAGCGCCGACAGGTTCCTAGGAAAACTGTTTTTT